This T cell receptor (beta chain) was captured by sequencing in a study of blood T cell repertoires in COVID-19. Study summary: COVID-19 samples from acute and convalescent phases originated in the United States, Italy and Spain. Nucleic acid was either cDNA or gDNA, and it came from T cells, B-cell-depleted T cells, or PBMCs.

Trimming took off 4 bases at V and 3 bases at J, with 16 bases between the two ends. From germline, CDR1 is SGHAT and CDR2 FQNNGV. CDR3 length: 17 residues. Original data processing: Cell counts per sample came from amplifying reference gene primers. Here immunoSEQ multiplex PCR was the method, and the copy in TCRdb shows in-frame clones only, minus some. V, J and clone size derive from that table, while D and trimming were established from the DNA sequence. This table holds 450,000 to 500,000 clones, 70% to 90% found once. The specimen was peripheral blood. The receptor was isolated from a human donor in a cohort sampled during active COVID-19. The V call is TRBV11-2, the J call TRBJ1-6, with D perhaps TRBD1 (5 bases). The CDR3 coding sequence is TGTGCCAGCAGCTACACCGACAGCGTGTTCTATAATTCACCCCTCCACTTT. It codes for CASSYTDSVFYNSPLHF.